The present entry profiles one T cell receptor (beta chain) with its context. The CDR3 length is 15 residues. Per the germline V gene, CDR1 is SGDLS and CDR2 is YYNGEE. J lost 7 bases, V lost 2 bases, and 9 bases had no gene match. This sample stems from a study of blood T cell repertoires in COVID-19. Study-wide context: PBMCs, B-cell-depleted T cells, or T cells were the source of the cDNA or gDNA that made up the material.

Here immunoSEQ multiplex PCR was the method, and the copy in TCRdb shows in-frame clones only, minus some. Of some 53,000 clones in the sample, about 90% are singletons; the top ten hold about 15%. The V gene is TRBV9, the J gene TRBJ1-5; 7 bases are a match to TRBD1. The receptor comes from a human donor with active COVID-19. The donor label of this sample is uncertain. Sequenced sample: peripheral blood. The CDR3 bases are TGTGCCAGCAGCGTGGGAGGAGGGGGCCCCCAGCCCCAGCATTTT. This codes for CASSVGGGGPQPQHF.